Listed below are T cell receptor beta chains from one sample, sequenced in a study of blood T cells in healthy people across ages. TCRdb reprocessed the 5' RACE reads via MiXCR and lists one record per CDR3 protein. This sample carries just over 800,000 distinct CDR3 sequences, approximately 59% of them seen once, and the ten largest clones take 28%. The sample comprised blood. The receptors were gathered from a man aged 30 to 45 in good health. Both conserved end residues are part of each CDR3. The D gene is left open where the match is weak. Clone size is not always given. Where it is, it says once, few, many or a class for expanded clones.

J gene,D gene,clone size,V gene,CDR3 protein,CDR3 DNA
TRBJ2-7,TRBD2,once,TRBV7-2,CASSRTSRNYEQYF,TGTGCCAGCAGCCGGACTAGCCGAAACTACGAGCAGTACTTC
TRBJ2-5,TRBD2,-,TRBV4-2,CASSRTSGVEETQYF,TGTGCCAGCAGTCGGACTAGCGGGGTTGAAGAGACCCAGTACTTC
TRBJ2-1,TRBD2,few,TRBV29-1,CSVLLAGGYNEQFF,TGCAGCGTCCTACTAGCGGGGGGGTACAATGAGCAGTTCTTC
TRBJ1-2,TRBD1,few,TRBV6-5,CASSRDRNYGYTF,TGTGCCAGCAGCCGGGACAGAAACTATGGCTACACCTTC
TRBJ2-7,TRBD2,few,TRBV29-1,CSVEGTSGGKTYEQYF,TGCAGCGTTGAAGGGACTAGCGGGGGAAAGACCTACGAGCAGTACTTC
TRBJ2-5,TRBD2,-,TRBV7-2,CASSPGTSGVEEETQYF,TGTGCCAGCAGCCCCGGGACTAGCGGGGTGGAAGAGGAGACCCAGTACTTC
TRBJ2-1,TRBD2,-,TRBV28,CASREGVEQFF,TGTGCCAGCCGGGAGGGAGTCGAGCAGTTCTTC
TRBJ2-2,-,-,TRBV4-3,CASSQDTGENTGELFF,TGCGCCAGCAGCCAAGACACGGGAGAGAACACCGGGGAGCTGTTTTTT
TRBJ2-7,-,-,TRBV10-3,CAISDAGGGHLDEQYF,TGTGCCATCAGTGATGCGGGCGGGGGCCACCTCGACGAGCAGTACTTC
TRBJ2-3,TRBD2,-,TRBV6-1,CASLKTSGGADTQYF,TGTGCCAGCCTCAAGACTAGCGGGGGGGCGGATACGCAGTATTTT
TRBJ2-7,TRBD1,-,TRBV6-2/TRBV6-3,CASRTGTGHSNEQYF,TGTGCCAGCAGAACCGGGACAGGCCACTCCAATGAGCAGTACTTC
TRBJ1-2,-,few,TRBV5-5,CASSFRDALNYGYTF,TGTGCCAGCAGCTTCCGGGACGCTCTTAACTATGGCTACACCTTC
TRBJ1-2,-,-,TRBV12-3/TRBV12-4,CASSPTVSGYTF,TGTGCTAGCAGTCCGACAGTTTCAGGCTACACCTTC
TRBJ2-2,-,-,TRBV12-3/TRBV12-4,CASSLGSPGELFF,TGTGCCAGCAGTTTAGGGTCTCCCGGGGAGCTGTTTTTT
TRBJ1-2,-,-,TRBV15,CATSRDEYGYTF,TGTGCCACCAGCAGAGATGAGTATGGCTACACCTTC
TRBJ2-7,-,-,TRBV3-1,CASSQEYGGISYEQYF,TGTGCCAGCAGCCAAGAGTATGGGGGAATCTCCTACGAGCAGTACTTC
TRBJ2-7,TRBD1,-,TRBV4-2,CASSQDEGTGSYEQYF,TGTGCCAGCAGCCAAGATGAAGGGACAGGTTCCTACGAGCAGTACTTC
TRBJ2-7,-,-,TRBV27,CARSYGLNSYEQYF,TGTGCCCGCAGCTATGGACTAAACTCCTACGAGCAGTACTTC
TRBJ2-3,-,-,TRBV7-9,CASSSLFAWKDTDTQYF,TGTGCCAGCAGCTCCTTGTTTGCGTGGAAGGATACAGATACGCAGTATTTT
TRBJ2-5,-,-,TRBV20-1,CSARRPLGGYNEQYF,TGCAGTGCTAGGCGGCCTCTGGGCGGCTACAATGAGCAGTACTTC
TRBJ2-1,TRBD2,-,TRBV9,CASSVGSSGGLYEQFF,TGTGCCAGCAGCGTAGGGTCAAGCGGGGGGTTGTATGAGCAGTTCTTC
TRBJ2-7,TRBD1,-,TRBV28,CASLWGTGTGMSYEQYF,TGTGCCAGCTTATGGGGAACCGGGACAGGGATGTCCTACGAGCAGTACTTC
TRBJ2-1,-,once,TRBV6-2/TRBV6-3,CASSYGGGSVEGQDEQFF,TGTGCCAGCAGTTATGGGGGAGGTTCTGTGGAAGGACAAGATGAGCAGTTCTTC
TRBJ1-4,TRBD1,-,TRBV5-1,CASSTGTATTNEKLFF,TGCGCCAGCAGCACCGGGACAGCTACAACTAATGAAAAACTGTTTTTT
TRBJ2-3,-,-,TRBV6-5,CASTGGQADTQYF,TGTGCCAGCACCGGGGGGCAAGCAGATACGCAGTATTTT
TRBJ2-4,-,-,TRBV6-5,CASTPRWGLAKNIQYF,TGTGCCAGCACCCCTCGGTGGGGTCTAGCCAAAAACATTCAGTACTTC
TRBJ2-7,-,-,TRBV28,CASSSMGHTSYEQYF,TGTGCCAGCAGTTCTATGGGACATACCTCCTACGAGCAGTACTTC
TRBJ2-7,TRBD1,-,TRBV5-1,CASSLARQGLGEQYF,TGCGCCAGCAGCTTGGCCCGACAGGGTTTGGGCGAGCAGTACTTC
TRBJ1-4,TRBD1,-,TRBV7-9,CASSFSAVQGEEEKLFF,TGTGCCAGCAGCTTCAGTGCCGTGCAGGGGGAGGAAGAAAAACTGTTTTTT
TRBJ2-5,TRBD1,-,TRBV20-1,CSASQTGRRETQYF,TGCAGTGCTAGCCAGACAGGGCGGAGAGAGACCCAGTACTTC
TRBJ2-4,-,-,TRBV2,CASSSILAKNIQYF,TGTGCCAGCAGTTCAATTTTAGCCAAAAACATTCAGTACTTC
TRBJ2-5,-,once,TRBV5-6,CASSLGSGNQETQYF,TGTGCCAGCAGCTTGGGGTCAGGAAACCAAGAGACCCAGTACTTC
TRBJ2-2,-,-,TRBV7-2,CASSLGRGPGTGELFF,TGTGCCAGCAGCTTAGGGCGGGGGCCGGGTACCGGGGAGCTGTTTTTT
TRBJ2-7,TRBD1,-,TRBV7-2,CASSLASRGSYEQYF,TGTGCCAGCAGCTTGGCTAGCAGGGGGTCCTACGAGCAGTACTTC
TRBJ2-1,-,-,TRBV9,CASSGGDIYNEQFF,TGTGCCAGCAGCGGAGGGGACATATACAATGAGCAGTTCTTC
TRBJ2-1,TRBD2,-,TRBV25-1,CASRTSGGQFF,TGTGCCAGCAGAACTAGCGGGGGGCAGTTCTTC
TRBJ1-4,-,-,TRBV6-2/TRBV6-3,CASAGGAKLFF,TGTGCCAGCGCTGGGGGAGCAAAACTGTTTTTT
TRBJ2-6,TRBD1,few,TRBV6-1,CASQQGAGANVLTF,TGTGCCAGTCAACAGGGGGCTGGGGCCAACGTCCTGACTTTC
TRBJ2-3,-,few,TRBV4-2,CASSQRPRTDTQYF,TGTGCCAGCAGCCAAAGGCCCCGCACAGATACGCAGTATTTT
TRBJ1-2,-,-,TRBV10-3,CASGHEGYTF,TGTGCCTCGGGACACGAAGGCTACACCTTC